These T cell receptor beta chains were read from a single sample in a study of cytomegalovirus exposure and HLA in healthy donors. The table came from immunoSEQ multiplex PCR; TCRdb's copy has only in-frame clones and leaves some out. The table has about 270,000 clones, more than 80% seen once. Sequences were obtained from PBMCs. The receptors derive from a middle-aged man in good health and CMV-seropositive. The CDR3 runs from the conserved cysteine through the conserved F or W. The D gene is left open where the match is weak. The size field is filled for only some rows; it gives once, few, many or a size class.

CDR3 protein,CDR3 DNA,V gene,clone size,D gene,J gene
CASSFPGIAGVLANEQFF,TGTGCCAGCAGCTTCCCCGGGATAGCGGGAGTACTCGCCAATGAGCAGTTCTTC,TRBV7-9,-,TRBD2,TRBJ2-1
CASSFQAEQYF,TGCGCCAGCAGCTTCCAGGCCGAGCAGTACTTC,TRBV5-1,-,-,TRBJ2-7
CASSESSGAGITDTQYF,TGCGCCAGCAGTGAGTCTTCGGGCGCAGGGATCACAGATACGCAGTATTTT,TRBV10-1,-,-,TRBJ2-3
CASSWTSGYNEQFF,TGTGCCAGCAGTTGGACTAGCGGGTACAATGAGCAGTTCTTC,TRBV28,-,TRBD2,TRBJ2-1
CASRQGGGNEKLFF,TGTGCCAGCAGGCAGGGGGGAGGTAATGAAAAACTGTTTTTT,TRBV7-9,-,TRBD1,TRBJ1-4
CASSSGGRAGELFF,TGTGCCAGCAGTTCAGGCGGGAGGGCCGGGGAGCTGTTTTTT,TRBV5-4,once,TRBD2,TRBJ2-2
CASSLDRRSYQETQYF,TGTGCCAGCTCACTGGACAGGCGATCGTACCAAGAGACCCAGTACTTC,TRBV18,-,TRBD1,TRBJ2-5
CASASMGVATSTDTQYF,TGTGCCAGCGCCTCCATGGGCGTAGCGACAAGCACAGATACGCAGTATTTT,TRBV25-1,-,-,TRBJ2-3
CASSQFSTGNQPQHF,TGCGCCAGCAGCCAATTTTCGACAGGGAATCAGCCCCAGCATTTT,TRBV4-1,-,TRBD1,TRBJ1-5
CSGSLYGNTIYF,TGCAGCGGCAGTTTGTATGGAAACACCATATATTTT,TRBV29-1,-,-,TRBJ1-3
CASSLHRVEQYF,TGTGCCAGCAGCCTACACAGGGTAGAGCAGTACTTC,TRBV11-2,-,-,TRBJ2-7
CASSDGTGSSPLHF,TGTGCCAGCAGTGATGGGACAGGGTCTTCACCCCTCCACTTT,TRBV6-1,once,TRBD1,TRBJ1-6
CASSKGQGFPSEQFF,TGCGCCAGCAGCAAGGGACAGGGCTTTCCGTCTGAGCAGTTCTTC,TRBV4-1,-,TRBD1,TRBJ2-1
CASSFQVSSGNTIYF,TGTGCCAGCAGTTTCCAGGTGAGCTCTGGAAACACCATATATTTT,TRBV6-6,-,-,TRBJ1-3
CASSGRQGATDTQYF,TGTGCCAGCAGTGGGCGACAGGGGGCCACAGATACGCAGTATTTT,TRBV2,-,TRBD1,TRBJ2-3
CSARQDTEAFF,TGCAGTGCCAGACAGGACACTGAAGCTTTCTTT,TRBV20-1,few,-,TRBJ1-1
CASSYRRTGNYEQYF,TGTGCCAGCAGTTACCGCAGGACAGGGAACTACGAGCAGTACTTC,TRBV6-5,once,TRBD1,TRBJ2-7
CASSSLTGPEAFF,TGTGCCAGCAGCTCGTTGACAGGGCCTGAAGCTTTCTTT,TRBV5-5,-,TRBD1,TRBJ1-1
CASSLAGSNQPQHF,TGTGCCAGCAGTTTGGCGGGTAGCAATCAGCCCCAGCATTTT,TRBV28,-,-,TRBJ1-5
CASSQARTGGPGELFF,TGTGCCAGCAGCCAAGCACGAACGGGAGGGCCCGGGGAGCTGTTTTTT,TRBV4-2,-,TRBD2,TRBJ2-2
CASREIIGGTEQYF,TGTGCCAGCAGGGAGATTATTGGCGGCACCGAGCAGTACTTC,TRBV2,-,-,TRBJ2-7